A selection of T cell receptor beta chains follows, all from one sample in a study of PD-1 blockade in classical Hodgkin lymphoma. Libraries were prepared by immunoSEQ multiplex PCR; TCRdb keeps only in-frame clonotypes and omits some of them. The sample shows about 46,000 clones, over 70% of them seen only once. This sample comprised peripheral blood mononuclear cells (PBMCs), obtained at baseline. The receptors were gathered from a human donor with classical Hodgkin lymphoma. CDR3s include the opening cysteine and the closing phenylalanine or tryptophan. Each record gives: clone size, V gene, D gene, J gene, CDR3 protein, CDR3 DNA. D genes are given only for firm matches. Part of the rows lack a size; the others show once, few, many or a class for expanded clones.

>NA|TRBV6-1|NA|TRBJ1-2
CASRATYGYTF
TGTGCCAGCAGGGCAACTTATGGCTACACCTTC
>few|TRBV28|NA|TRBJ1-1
CASSLHPPGTEAFF
TGTGCCAGCAGTTTACACCCGCCCGGGACTGAAGCTTTCTTT
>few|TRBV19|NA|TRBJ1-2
CASSNQKLHGYTF
TGTGCCAGTAGTAATCAGAAGTTGCATGGCTACACCTTC
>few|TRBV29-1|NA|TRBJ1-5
CSVGEAGQPQHF
TGCAGCGTTGGGGAAGCAGGTCAGCCCCAGCATTTT
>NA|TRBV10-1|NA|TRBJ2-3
CASSEFGRDVGMYF
TGCGCCAGCAGTGAGTTTGGCAGAGACGTCGGCATGTATTTT
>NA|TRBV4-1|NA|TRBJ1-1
CASSRPEGGWTEAFF
TGCGCCAGCAGCCGCCCTGAGGGGGGCTGGACTGAAGCTTTCTTT
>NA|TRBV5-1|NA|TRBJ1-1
CASSWTIMNTEAFF
TGCGCCAGCAGCTGGACAATTATGAACACTGAAGCTTTCTTT
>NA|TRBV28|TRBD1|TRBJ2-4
CASSPPRTGIAKNIQYF
TGTGCCAGCAGTCCACCCCGGACAGGGATAGCCAAAAACATTCAGTACTTC
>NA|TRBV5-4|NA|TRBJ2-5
CASTFGDIQETQYF
TGTGCCAGCACCTTCGGGGACATCCAAGAGACCCAGTACTTC
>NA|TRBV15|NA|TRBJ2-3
CATSRGGRRGTDTQYF
TGTGCCACCAGCAGAGGGGGCCGGCGCGGCACAGATACGCAGTATTTT
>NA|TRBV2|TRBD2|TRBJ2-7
CANSRTSGSYEQYF
TGTGCCAACTCAAGGACTAGCGGGTCCTACGAGCAGTACTTC
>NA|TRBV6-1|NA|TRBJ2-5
CASSERLVRQETQYF
TGTGCCAGCAGTGAACGACTAGTTCGGCAAGAGACCCAGTACTTC
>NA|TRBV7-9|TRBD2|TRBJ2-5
CASSLGGGRETQYF
TGTGCCAGCAGCTTGGGGGGGGGTCGAGAGACCCAGTACTTC
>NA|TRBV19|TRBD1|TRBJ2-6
CASSLNRGSGANVLTF
TGTGCCAGTTCCTTAAACAGGGGCTCTGGGGCCAACGTCCTGACTTTC
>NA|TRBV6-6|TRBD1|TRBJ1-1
CASITGGADTEAFF
TGTGCCAGCATCACAGGGGGCGCTGACACTGAAGCTTTCTTT
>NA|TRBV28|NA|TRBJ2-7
CASSLGVYEQYF
TGTGCCAGCAGTTTAGGGGTTTACGAGCAGTACTTC
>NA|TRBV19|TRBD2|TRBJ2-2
CASGLAGPTGELFF
TGTGCCAGTGGGCTAGCGGGACCGACCGGGGAGCTGTTTTTT
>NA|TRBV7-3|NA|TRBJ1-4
CASSSRAGDEKLFF
TGTGCCAGCAGCTCACGGGCAGGGGATGAAAAACTGTTTTTT
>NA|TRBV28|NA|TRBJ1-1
CASSFLHASGTEAFF
TGTGCCAGCAGTTTTCTTCATGCATCTGGGACTGAAGCTTTCTTT
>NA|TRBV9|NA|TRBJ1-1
CASSVGLSMNTEAFF
TGTGCCAGCAGCGTGGGGCTGTCTATGAACACTGAAGCTTTCTTT
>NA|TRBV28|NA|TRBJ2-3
CASSLQGVYRF
TGTGCCAGCAGCTTACAGGGCGTTTATAGGTTT
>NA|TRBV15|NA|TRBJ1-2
CATSRDMGDYYGYTF
TGTGCCACCAGCAGAGATATGGGTGATTACTATGGCTACACCTTC
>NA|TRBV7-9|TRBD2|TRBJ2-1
CASSRGDNEQFF
TGTGCCAGCAGTCGGGGGGATAATGAGCAGTTCTTC
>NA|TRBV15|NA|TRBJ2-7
CATSGGQMGGGGYEQYF
TGTGCCACCAGCGGGGGACAGATGGGTGGAGGGGGCTACGAGCAGTACTTC
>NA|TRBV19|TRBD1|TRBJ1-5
CASSGRTGGSNQPQHF
TGTGCCAGTAGTGGGAGGACAGGGGGGAGCAATCAGCCCCAGCATTTT
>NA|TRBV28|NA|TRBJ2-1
CASSPPHNEQFF
TGTGCCAGCAGTCCCCCCCACAATGAGCAGTTCTTC
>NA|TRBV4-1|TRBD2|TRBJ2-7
CASSQEPLAGGGSYEQYF
TGCGCCAGCAGCCAAGAACCCCTAGCGGGGGGTGGGTCCTACGAGCAGTACTTC
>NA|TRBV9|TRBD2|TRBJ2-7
CASSVAGGFSYEQYF
TGTGCCAGCAGCGTAGCGGGGGGTTTCTCCTACGAGCAGTACTTC
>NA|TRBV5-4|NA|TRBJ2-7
CASSSGLYEQYF
TGTGCCAGCAGCTCGGGACTGTACGAGCAGTACTTC
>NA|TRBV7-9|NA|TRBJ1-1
CASSSAPGTVNTEAFF
TGTGCCAGCAGCTCCGCTCCCGGGACGGTCAACACTGAAGCTTTCTTT
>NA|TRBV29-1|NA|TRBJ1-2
CSVGQPLGGYTF
TGCAGCGTCGGACAGCCCCTGGGCGGCTACACCTTC
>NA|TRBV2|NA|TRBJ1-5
CASQQQGIGNQPQHF
TGTGCCAGCCAACAACAGGGAATCGGCAATCAGCCCCAGCATTTT
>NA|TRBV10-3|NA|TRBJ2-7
CAISENVPYEQYF
TGTGCCATCAGTGAAAATGTGCCCTACGAGCAGTACTTC
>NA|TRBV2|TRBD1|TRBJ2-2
CASRGPDRGWTGELFF
TGTGCCAGCAGAGGACCGGACAGGGGGTGGACCGGGGAGCTGTTTTTT
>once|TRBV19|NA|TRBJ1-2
CASSIYPPGATYGYTF
TGTGCCAGTAGTATTTATCCCCCAGGGGCCACCTATGGCTACACCTTC
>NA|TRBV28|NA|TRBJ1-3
CASRLTVSGNTIYF
TGTGCCAGCAGATTGACAGTCTCTGGAAACACCATATATTTT